The clone carrying this T cell receptor (beta chain) was seen a handful of times. Germline V gene lookup returns CDR1 LNHDA and CDR2 SQIVND (reference sequence). The CDR3 runs to 17 residues. Trimming removed 3 bases from V and 9 bases from J; junction bases left unmatched: 9. The data belong to a study of control samples from healthy donors and cancer patients. Sequencing was performed with immunoSEQ multiplex PCR; in TCRdb, only in-frame clones are kept and a portion is missing. This sample has 90,000 to 100,000 clones; around 80% occur once, and the top ten carry about 10%. This TCR was recovered from a woman aged 25 to 39 in good health. V is TRBV19 and J is TRBJ2-3; 16 bases agree with TRBD2. The sample was blood. CDR3 region: CASSIGTSGGASGTQYF. The CDR3 nucleotides read TGTGCCAGTAGTATCGGGACTAGCGGGGGGGCGTCAGGGACGCAGTATTTT.